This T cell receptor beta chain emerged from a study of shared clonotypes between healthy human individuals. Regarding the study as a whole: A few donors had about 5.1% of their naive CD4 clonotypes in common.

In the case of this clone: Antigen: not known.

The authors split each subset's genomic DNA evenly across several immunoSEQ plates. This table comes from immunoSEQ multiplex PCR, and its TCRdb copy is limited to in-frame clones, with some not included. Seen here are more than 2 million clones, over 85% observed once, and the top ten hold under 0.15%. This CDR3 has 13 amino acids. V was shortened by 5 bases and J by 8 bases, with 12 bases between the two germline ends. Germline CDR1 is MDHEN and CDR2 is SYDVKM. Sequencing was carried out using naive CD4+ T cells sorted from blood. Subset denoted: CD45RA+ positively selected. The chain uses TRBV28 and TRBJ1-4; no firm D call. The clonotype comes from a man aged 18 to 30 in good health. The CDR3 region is CASSPSGEEKLFF. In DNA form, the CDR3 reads TGTGCCAGCAGTCCGTCCGGGGAGGAAAAACTGTTTTTT.